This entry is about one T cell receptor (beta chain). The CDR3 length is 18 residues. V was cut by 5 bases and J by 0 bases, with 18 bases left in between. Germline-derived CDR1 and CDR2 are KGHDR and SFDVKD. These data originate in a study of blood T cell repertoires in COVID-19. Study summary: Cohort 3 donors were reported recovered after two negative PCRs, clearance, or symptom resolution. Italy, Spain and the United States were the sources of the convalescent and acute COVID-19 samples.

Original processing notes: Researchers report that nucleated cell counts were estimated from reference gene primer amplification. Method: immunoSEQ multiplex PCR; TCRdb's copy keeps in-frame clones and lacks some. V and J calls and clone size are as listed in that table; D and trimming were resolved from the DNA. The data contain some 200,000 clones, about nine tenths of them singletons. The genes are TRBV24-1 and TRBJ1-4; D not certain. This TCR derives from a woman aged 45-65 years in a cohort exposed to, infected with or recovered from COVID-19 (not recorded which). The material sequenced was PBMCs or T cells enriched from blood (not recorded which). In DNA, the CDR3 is TGTGCCACCAGTGTTCTACACCTCATGGAGGCAACTAATGAAAAACTGTTTTTT. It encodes CATSVLHLMEATNEKLFF.